This T cell receptor beta chain stems from a study of shared clonotypes between healthy human individuals. Study-wide results and limits: Only a few donors were included, so the genetic and exposure-history diversity represented was limited. Rarefaction revealed incomplete sorted-subset sequencing despite large depth. The authors expected sequencing depth to affect clonotype sharing among donors.

Here immunoSEQ multiplex PCR was the method, and the copy in TCRdb shows in-frame clones only, minus some. The data contain hundreds of thousands of clones, 98% of them singletons. The CDR3 has 13 residues. The J segment lost 3 bases and the V segment lost 11 bases, leaving 3 bases of the junction unmatched. Germline V gene sequence: CDR1 LNHNV, CDR2 YYDKDF (reference sequence). With regard to this clone: Its antigen remains unknown.

CD45RO-negative, CCR7-selected cells formed the naive CD8 fraction, which excluded terminally differentiated effector memory CD45RA+ cells. Sequences were obtained from naive CD8+ T cells sorted from blood. The chain couples TRBV15 to TRBJ2-2; TRBD2 aligns across 10 bases. This receptor was obtained from a man aged 25-45 years in good health. CDR3 DNA: TGTGCCGTACTAGCGGGATACACCGGGGAGCTGTTTTTT. This gives the protein CAVLAGYTGELFF.